The following is a T cell receptor (beta chain) sequence with its context. The antigen it recognizes is unknown. No per-base quality is available; no much larger clone lies one base away. The cohort included under 35 patients with locally advanced or metastatic urothelial carcinoma who were treated at Memorial Sloan Kettering on a trial protocol. Peripheral blood mononuclear cells were collected pretreatment and during treatment, at between 1 and 8 total time points per patient. The Qiagen DNeasy Blood extraction kit was used to purify genomic DNA from total PBMCs and from tumor samples. Collected pretreatment and during treatment, PBMCs were isolated and stored as previously described. The sample comes from a study of PD-L1 blockade in urothelial cancer (dated by TCRdb to about 2017). The study in broad terms: Every patient began therapy at some point between 2014 and 2015 and was given atezolizumab 1,200 mg intravenously every 3 weeks. About 90% of the roughly 29 patients were identified as males with urothelial cancer of bladder origin, and a prior smoking history was reported by 18 of 29 patients. An ECOG performance status of 0 or 1 was recorded for the patients, and 0 to 3 prior chemotherapy regimens had been received by the patients. Blood samples were analyzed at 3 weeks after treatment start (second dose) and at 6 weeks after treatment start. Blood samples gave a median of about 130,000 T cells and tens of thousands of unique TCRs, with a median clonality of approximately 0.078. The study, an exploratory multi-omic analysis, examined somatic, immune and clinical correlates of response to PD-L1 blockade with atezolizumab in urothelial cancer. Pretreatment tumor samples and matched peripheral blood, collected serially before and after atezolizumab treatment, underwent TCR sequencing. Progression-free survival longer than 6 months counted as durable clinical benefit, and TCR features were additionally tested against both progression-free and overall survival. In the same patients, pretreatment tumors underwent whole exome sequencing and RNA sequencing in addition to TCR sequencing. Eight to ten patients achieved durable clinical benefit and around 19 did not. Twenty-nine patients had pretreatment blood TCR-seq, about 24 had at least one posttreatment blood collection, and about 24 had tumor TCR-seq. What the work shows at the level of the full study, not this receptor alone: Greater expansion of tumor-associated TCR clones in peripheral blood 3 weeks after the start of treatment was observed in patients with durable benefit (n ≈ 22, p = 0.022). Improved progression-free and overall survival was associated with having pretreatment peripheral blood TCR clonality below the median. Because the sample size was small (n of about 31) and many of the analyses were exploratory, the results are meant to be hypothesis-generating.

The germline V gene yields SGHRS for CDR1 and YFSETQ for CDR2. Deletion took 7 bases off V and 4 bases off J, with a span of 17 bases between the germline ends. The CDR3 starts with the cysteine, ends with the phenylalanine, and has 14 residues. CDR3 DNA only is kept here, 42 bases in frame from base 1. To estimate absolute template abundance from read counts, synthetic TCR analog templates were spiked into each PCR. Using the immunoSEQ assay, TCRbeta CDR3 regions were amplified from genomic DNA with bias-controlled V and J gene primers. Sequencing of rearranged TCRbeta segments was done at approximately 20X coverage. Turning to the authors' computational methods: Clustering was used to correct sequencing errors, and CDR3s were annotated against IMGT so that V, D and J genes could be assigned. Downstream analyses used only productive TCRbeta rearrangements and left out out-of-frame or stop-codon sequences. Clonality was calculated as one minus the Shannon entropy normalized by the log of the number of unique productive sequences. Fisher's exact test with Benjamini-Hochberg correction, using a cutoff of adjusted p below 0.01, was how clones that differed between time points or between blood and tumor were identified. Held by TCRdb, this immuneACCESS table contains in-frame sequences only and omits some clones. Under half of the omission traces to an unresolved V gene where checked; the cause of the rest is unknown. Clone size and V and J calls were adopted from that table, with D and trimming inferred from the DNA. The sample table shows under 30,000 clones, and 80% to 85% are seen once. The ten top clones hold 9.6% of the sample.

The chain is assembled from TRBV5-1 and TRBJ1-2; TRBD1 could be the D gene, as 5 bases match. This specimen consisted of PBMCs, obtained around atezolizumab (anti-PD-L1) treatment. The receptor's source is a man in his 70s with urothelial cancer. The bases read TGCGCCAGCCGAATTACGCGGGGCATCTATGGCTACACCTTC. Translated, it gives CASRITRGIYGYTF. The full variable domain, completed from the reference TRBV5-1 and TRBJ1-2 proteins outside the CDR3, reads KAGVTQTPRYLIKTRGQQVTLSCSPISGHRSVSWYQQTPGQGLQFLFEYFSETQRNKGNFPGRFSGRQFSNSRSEMNVSTLELGDSALYLCASRITRGIYGYTFGSGTRLTVV.